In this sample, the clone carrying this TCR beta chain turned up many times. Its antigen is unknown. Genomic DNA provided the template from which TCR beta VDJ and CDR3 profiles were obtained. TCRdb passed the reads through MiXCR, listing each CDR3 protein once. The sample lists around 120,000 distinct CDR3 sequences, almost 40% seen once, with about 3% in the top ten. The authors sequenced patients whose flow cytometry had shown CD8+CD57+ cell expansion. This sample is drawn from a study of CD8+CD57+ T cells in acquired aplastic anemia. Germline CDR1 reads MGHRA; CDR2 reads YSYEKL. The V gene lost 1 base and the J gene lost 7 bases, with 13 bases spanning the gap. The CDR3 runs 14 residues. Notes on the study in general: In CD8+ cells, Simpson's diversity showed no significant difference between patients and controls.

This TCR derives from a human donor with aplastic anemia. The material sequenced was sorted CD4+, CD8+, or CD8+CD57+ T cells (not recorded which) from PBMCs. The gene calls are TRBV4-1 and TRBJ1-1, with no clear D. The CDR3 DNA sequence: TGCGCCAGCAGCCAAGGAGCCAAACGGAATGAAGCTTTCTTT. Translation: CASSQGAKRNEAFF.